These 21 T cell receptor beta chains were all obtained from the same sample, sequenced in a study of monozygotic twins with cystic fibrosis. Method: immunoSEQ multiplex PCR; TCRdb's copy keeps in-frame clones and lacks some. The repertoire holds approximately 8,700 clones, with 90% to 95% as singletons. The sequenced sample consisted of blood. The receptor source for this set is a boy between 2 and 10 years old with cystic fibrosis.

The J gene is TRBJ2-1, the V gene TRBV11-3, with D tentatively TRBD1 or TRBD2 (5 bases each). The CDR3 is 15 residues long. V shed 5 bases and J shed 4 bases, with 15 bases lying between them. Germline assignment: CDR1 SGHNT and CDR2 YENEEA. The CDR3 sequence: CASSIRRDPYNEQFF. CDR3 coding DNA: TGTGCCAGCAGCATACGTCGGGACCCATACAATGAGCAGTTCTTC. Full variable domain (missing parts from reference TRBV11-3 and TRBJ2-1): EAGVVQSPRYKIIEKKQPVAFWCNPISGHNTLYWYLQNLGQGPELLIRYENEEAVDDSQLPKDRFSAERLKGVDSTLKIQPAELGDSAVYLCASSIRRDPYNEQFFGPGTRLTVL.

The rearrangement joins TRBV6-1 to TRBJ1-4, with TRBD1 matching over 8 bases. The CDR3 has 15 amino acids. CDR1 MNHNS and CDR2 SASEGT come from the germline V gene. The V gene end was trimmed by 7 bases and the J gene end by 3 bases; junction bases not matched to a gene: 7. The chain's CDR3 is CASIPRGQANEKLFF. Here the CDR3 DNA reads TGTGCCAGCATTCCCAGGGGGCAGGCTAATGAAAAACTGTTTTTT.

This clone was counted once. This sequence joins TRBV2 and TRBJ1-5; D uncertain. The CDR3 is 12 amino acids. Germline V gene data show CDR1 as SNHLY and CDR2 as FYNNEI. Trimming removed 7 bases at V and 4 bases at J, with 8 bases between. The CDR3 here is CASNQRNQPQHF. The CDR3 DNA reads as TGTGCCAGCAACCAACGAAATCAGCCCCAGCATTTT.

Only one count was recorded for this clone. The chain carries TRBV5-4 and TRBJ1-3; D is possibly TRBD1 (5 bases). CDR1 is SGHNT, CDR2 YYREEE, per germline (reference sequence). Trimming left V 4 bases short and J 2 bases short, with 7 bases between. The CDR3 is made up of 13 amino acids. Here the CDR3 DNA reads TGTGCCAGCAGCCTGGGGCCTGGAAACACCATATATTTT. Amino acids: CASSLGPGNTIYF.

The chain combines TRBV6-5 with TRBJ2-1, with 12 bases fitting TRBD1. Unmatched junction bases numbered 5, after V lost 0 bases and J lost 8 bases. Germline V gives CDR1 MNHEY, CDR2 SVGAGI. The CDR3 is 16 amino acids. The CDR3 bases are TGTGCCAGCAGTTACTCGAAGGGGACAGGGGGCTATGAGCAGTTCTTC. It yields the protein CASSYSKGTGGYEQFF.

This clone was seen once. The chain uses TRBV5-1 and TRBJ1-2; TRBD1 matches 9 bases. The CDR3 sequence is 15 residues long. The trim removed 4 bases at V and 2 bases at J, leaving 6 bases unmatched. The germline gives CDR1 SGHRS, CDR2 YFSETQ. This CDR3 is CASSPGQGANYGYTF. The CDR3 DNA follows: TGCGCCAGCAGCCCGGGACAGGGCGCCAACTATGGCTACACCTTC. The full variable domain, its missing parts supplied by reference TRBV5-1 and TRBJ1-2, is KAGVTQTPRYLIKTRGQQVTLSCSPISGHRSVSWYQQTPGQGLQFLFEYFSETQRNKGNFPGRFSGRQFSNSRSEMNVSTLELGDSALYLCASSPGQGANYGYTFGSGTRLTVV.

This chain connects TRBV5-1 to TRBJ1-5; tentative D call: TRBD1 (6 bases). Germline loops: CDR1 SGHRS, CDR2 YFSETQ. The germline V and J ends were trimmed by 5 bases and 10 bases, with 16 bases remaining between them. The CDR3 contains 13 residues. The CDR3 DNA follows: TGCGCCAGCAGGTTATTTAGCAGGGGCCCCCAGCATTTT. Translation gives CASRLFSRGPQHF.

This clone was observed a single time. V is TRBV6-6 and J is TRBJ2-1; the match to TRBD2 covers 7 bases. J lost 9 bases, V lost 5 bases, and 13 bases had no gene match. Looked up from germline, CDR1 is MNHNY and CDR2 is SVGAGI (reference sequence). The CDR3 consists of 15 residues. The chain's CDR3 is CASSPRGSWGGEQFF. CDR3 coding DNA: TGTGCCAGCAGTCCACGTGGTAGCTGGGGGGGTGAGCAGTTCTTC.

There are a few counts of this clone. The V gene is TRBV2, the J gene TRBJ1-1; D is uncertain. V dropped 8 bases and J dropped 2 bases, with 15 bases sitting between them. Germline CDR1 reads SNHLY; CDR2 reads FYNNEI. The CDR3 is 14 amino acids. The CDR3 here is CASGGLTENTEAFF. CDR3 nucleotides: TGTGCCAGCGGTGGGTTAACTGAAAACACTGAAGCTTTCTTT.

This clone was counted once. This chain joins TRBV7-6 and TRBJ2-5; D is unresolved. Germline V gives CDR1 SGHVS, CDR2 FNYEAQ. This CDR3 is 11 amino acids long. Trimming took off 4 bases at V and 0 bases at J, with 0 bases between the two ends. CDR3 in DNA: TGTGCCAGCAGCTACCAAGAGACCCAGTACTTC. Translated, it gives CASSYQETQYF.

This clone was detected once. This CDR3 is CASSDRAGTSGSIQYF. The CDR3 DNA reads TGTGCCAGCAGCGACCGAGCCGGGACTAGCGGGAGCATTCAGTACTTC. This sequence joins TRBV2 and TRBJ2-4, with 14 bases that match TRBD2. V trimming: 6 bases; J trimming: 9 bases; junction bases outside the gene matches: 10. Germline V gene data show CDR1 as SNHLY and CDR2 as FYNNEI. This CDR3 has 16 amino acids.

The chain combines TRBV2 with TRBJ1-5, with D possibly matching TRBD1 (6 bases). V was trimmed by 0 bases and J by 5 bases, leaving 14 bases between them. CDR1 SNHLY and CDR2 FYNNEI come from the germline V gene. The CDR3 has 16 amino acids. In DNA form, the CDR3 reads TGTGCCAGCAGTGAAGCGTTGAGGGGGGGACATCAGCCCCAGCATTTT. Translation: CASSEALRGGHQPQHF. Looking up the rest from reference TRBV2 and TRBJ1-5 gives the full variable domain: EPEVTQTPSHQVTQMGQEVILRCVPISNHLYFYWYRQILGQKVEFLVSFYNNEISEKSEIFDDQFSVERPDGSNFTLKIRSTKLEDSAMYFCASSEALRGGHQPQHFGDGTRLSIL.

CDR3 nucleotides: TGTGCCAGCAGCTTAGCTACTAACTCCTACGAGCAGTACTTC. Translated: CASSLATNSYEQYF. The chain links TRBV5-4 to TRBJ2-7; no definite D call. The CDR3 extends over 14 amino acids. Trimming took off 2 bases at V and 0 bases at J, with 9 bases between the two ends. Germline V gene lookup returns CDR1 SGHNT and CDR2 YYREEE (reference sequence). Drawing the rest from reference TRBV5-4 and TRBJ2-7, the complete variable domain is ETGVTQSPTHLIKTRGQQVTLRCSSQSGHNTVSWYQQALGQGPQFIFQYYREEENGRGNFPPRFSGLQFPNYSSELNVNALELDDSALYLCASSLATNSYEQYFGPGTRLTVT.

This clone was observed a single time. The V gene is TRBV7-8, the J gene TRBJ1-1, with D hard to call. This CDR3 is built from 14 residues. Per the germline V gene, CDR1 is SGHVS and CDR2 is FQNEAQ. The V end was cut by 1 base, the J end by 3 bases, with 9 bases between. The CDR3 is CASSLEGSYTEAFF. CDR3 in DNA: TGTGCCAGCAGCTTAGAGGGTTCCTACACTGAAGCTTTCTTT.

Only a few counts were recorded for this clone. This chain uses TRBV7-3 with TRBJ2-3; D remains unclear. V dropped 1 base and J dropped 6 bases, with 11 bases sitting between them. The CDR3 length is 14 residues. CDR1 SGHTA and CDR2 FQGTGA come from the germline V gene. In nucleotides, the CDR3 is TGTGCCAGCAGCTTAAGTGCAGGTCTCGATACGCAGTATTTT. The encoded protein is CASSLSAGLDTQYF.

The V call is TRBV30, the J call TRBJ1-4, with 8 bases fitting TRBD1. CDR1 is GTSNPN, CDR2 SVGIG, per germline (reference sequence). The CDR3 is 14 residues long. V trimming: 1 base; J trimming: 2 bases; junction bases outside the gene matches: 0. CDR3: CAWSGDRTNEKLFF. CDR3 bases: TGTGCCTGGAGTGGGGACAGGACTAATGAAAAACTGTTTTTT.

The chain links TRBV6-1 to TRBJ2-1; D unresolved. V lost 1 base to trimming and J lost 0 bases, with 10 bases between them. Germline lookup yields CDR1 MNHNS and CDR2 SASEGT. The CDR3 is 16 amino acids. The DNA of the CDR3 is TGTGCCAGCAGTGAAGGGCAGGTAGTCTCCTACAATGAGCAGTTCTTC. Its translation is CASSEGQVVSYNEQFF.

The gene calls are TRBV14 and TRBJ1-3; TRBD1 aligns across 9 bases. Looked up from germline, CDR1 is SGHDN and CDR2 is FVKESK. The V gene end was trimmed by 1 base and the J gene end by 9 bases; junction bases not matched to a gene: 4. This CDR3 contains 14 residues. CDR3 in amino acids: CASSQGDRASTIYF. The CDR3 nucleotides read TGTGCCAGCAGCCAAGGGGACAGGGCTAGCACCATATATTTT.

V and J are TRBV19 and TRBJ2-3, with D maybe TRBD1 (5 bases). V dropped 4 bases and J dropped 2 bases, with 13 bases sitting between them. The CDR3 totals 15 residues. CDR1 and CDR2 (germline): LNHDA, SQIVND (reference sequence). CDR3 amino acids: CASSRGFWTTDTQYF. The CDR3, as DNA: TGTGCCAGTAGTAGGGGCTTTTGGACCACAGATACGCAGTATTTT.

The J gene is TRBJ2-3, the V gene TRBV2; either TRBD1 or TRBD2 may fit D (5 bases each). The CDR3 extends over 15 amino acids. V was trimmed by 4 bases and J by 2 bases, leaving 13 bases between them. Germline V gene data show CDR1 as SNHLY and CDR2 as FYNNEI. CDR3 in DNA: TGTGCCAGCAGTGCGAGAAACGGGGCCACAGATACGCAGTATTTT. Amino acids: CASSARNGATDTQYF.

This clone was detected once. The chain couples TRBV4-3 to TRBJ1-5; no definite D call. The germline gives CDR1 LGHNA, CDR2 YSLEER. V was cut by 0 bases and J by 4 bases, with 7 bases left in between. The CDR3 sequence is 14 residues long. The CDR3 sequence is CASSQDLSNQPQHF. The CDR3 region has the DNA TGCGCCAGCAGCCAAGATCTGAGTAATCAGCCCCAGCATTTT.